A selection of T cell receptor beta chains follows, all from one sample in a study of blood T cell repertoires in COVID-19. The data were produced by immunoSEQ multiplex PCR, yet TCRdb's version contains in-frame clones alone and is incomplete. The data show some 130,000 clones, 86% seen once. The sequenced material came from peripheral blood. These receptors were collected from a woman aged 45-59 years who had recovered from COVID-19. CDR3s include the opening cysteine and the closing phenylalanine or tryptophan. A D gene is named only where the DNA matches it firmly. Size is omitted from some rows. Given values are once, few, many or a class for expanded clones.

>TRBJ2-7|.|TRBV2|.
CASSDPLRSYEQYF
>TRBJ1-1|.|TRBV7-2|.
CASRLTLNTEAFF
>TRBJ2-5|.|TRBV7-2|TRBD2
CASSKGLGSGIPQETQYF
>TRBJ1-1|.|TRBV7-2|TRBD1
CASRNRGLEAFF
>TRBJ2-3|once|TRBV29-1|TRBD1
CSASGTGGTDTQYF
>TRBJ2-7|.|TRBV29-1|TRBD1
CSAIRTGDITYEQYF
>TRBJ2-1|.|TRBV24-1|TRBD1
CATSSGTGRNEQFF
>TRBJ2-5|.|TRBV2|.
CASTDQETQYF
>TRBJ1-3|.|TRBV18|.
CASRQDSGNTIYF
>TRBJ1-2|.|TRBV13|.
CASSLAAGDGYTF
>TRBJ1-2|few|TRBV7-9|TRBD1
CASSPRTGFGYGYTF
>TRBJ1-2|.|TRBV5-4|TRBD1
CASSATGGVDYGYTF
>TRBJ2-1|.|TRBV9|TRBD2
CASSVLAGGRGEQFF
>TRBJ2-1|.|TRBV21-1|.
CASSKSGQGALDEQFF
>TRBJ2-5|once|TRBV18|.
CASSPPAGKETQYF
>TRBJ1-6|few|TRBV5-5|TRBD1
CASSPAGTGGSPLHF
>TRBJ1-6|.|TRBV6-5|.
CASSSYPYNSPLHF
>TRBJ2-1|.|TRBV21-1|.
CAKMKQGISYNEQFF
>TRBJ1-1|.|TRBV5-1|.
CASSLGPEGVTEAFF
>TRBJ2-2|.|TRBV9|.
CASSERVRAPTGELFF
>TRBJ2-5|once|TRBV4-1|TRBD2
CASSRTSGIPVPQETQYF
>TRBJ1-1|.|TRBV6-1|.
CASSEGYRLVAFF
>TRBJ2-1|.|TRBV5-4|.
CASRRDKKQFF
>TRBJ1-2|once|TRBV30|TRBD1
CAFRGRDRRYGYTF
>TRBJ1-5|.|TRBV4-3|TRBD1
CASSQDLAYPGTGSNQPQHF
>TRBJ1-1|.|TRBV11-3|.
CASSPGSGEMNTEAFF
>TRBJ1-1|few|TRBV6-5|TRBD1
CASRNRGRTEAFF
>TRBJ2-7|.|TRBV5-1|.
CASSKGGDAYEQYF
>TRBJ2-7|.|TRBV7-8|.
CASSLGGVASYEQYF
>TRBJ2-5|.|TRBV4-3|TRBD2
CASSQEGTSATRGVIQYF
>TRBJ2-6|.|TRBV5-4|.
CASSPQGAGANVLTF
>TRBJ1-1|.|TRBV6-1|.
CASSEATGNTEAFF
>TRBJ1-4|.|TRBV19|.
CATKGVSDEKLFF
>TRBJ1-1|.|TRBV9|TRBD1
CASSVTGMNTEAFF
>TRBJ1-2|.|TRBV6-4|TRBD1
CASSDTYRGSRWGYTF
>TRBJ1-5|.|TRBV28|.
CATEVNSNQPQHF
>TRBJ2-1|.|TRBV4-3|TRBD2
CASSQTGTSGLSSYNEQFF